Listed below are T cell receptor beta chains from one sample, sequenced in a study of T cell clonotyping in hematopoietic cell transplantation. The table came from immunoSEQ multiplex PCR; TCRdb's copy has only in-frame clones and leaves some out. The table records over 6,000 clones, 70% to 90% of them present only once. Sample: peripheral blood mononuclear cells, taken before stem cell transplant. These receptors were taken from a man aged 25-45 years with acute myeloid leukemia. Some clones in this sample may be carry-over from other donors' samples. CDR3s include the opening cysteine and the closing phenylalanine or tryptophan. Each record gives: V gene, clone size, D gene, J gene, CDR3 DNA, CDR3 protein. A D gene is named only where the DNA matches it firmly. Not all rows give a size; the values are once, few, many and, for expanded clones, a class.

V gene: TRBV15; clone size: .; D gene: .; J gene: TRBJ1-5; CDR3 DNA: TGTGCCACCAGCAGAGACGGCGAGGGGGGACAGCCCCAGCATTTT; CDR3 protein: CATSRDGEGGQPQHF
V gene: TRBV30; clone size: .; D gene: .; J gene: TRBJ1-2; CDR3 DNA: TGTGCCTGGAGGGACCCGACGGGGGCTTATGGCTACACCTTC; CDR3 protein: CAWRDPTGAYGYTF
V gene: TRBV5-1; clone size: .; D gene: .; J gene: TRBJ1-1; CDR3 DNA: TGCGCCAGCAGCTCCCAGGAGGGTACTGAAGCTTTCTTT; CDR3 protein: CASSSQEGTEAFF
V gene: TRBV7-9; clone size: .; D gene: .; J gene: TRBJ2-5; CDR3 DNA: TGTGCCAGCAGCTTCGGGGAGACCCAGTACTTC; CDR3 protein: CASSFGETQYF
V gene: TRBV20-1; clone size: .; D gene: .; J gene: TRBJ2-5; CDR3 DNA: TGCAGTGTTATGGGGGAGACCCAGTACTTC; CDR3 protein: CSVMGETQYF
V gene: TRBV7-8; clone size: .; D gene: .; J gene: TRBJ1-5; CDR3 DNA: TGTGCCAGCAGCTTAGTCAGCAATCAGCCCCAGCATTTT; CDR3 protein: CASSLVSNQPQHF
V gene: TRBV30; clone size: once; D gene: .; J gene: TRBJ1-2; CDR3 DNA: TGTGCCTGGAGTGAAGCCTATGGCTACACCTTC; CDR3 protein: CAWSEAYGYTF
V gene: TRBV9; clone size: .; D gene: TRBD1; J gene: TRBJ1-1; CDR3 DNA: TGTGCCAGCAGCGCGCTACCCGACAGGGGCGCTGAAGCTTTCTTT; CDR3 protein: CASSALPDRGAEAFF
V gene: TRBV6-1; clone size: few; D gene: .; J gene: TRBJ1-1; CDR3 DNA: TGTGCCAGCAGTGATTGGAGAAACACTGAAGCTTTCTTT; CDR3 protein: CASSDWRNTEAFF
V gene: TRBV19; clone size: .; D gene: .; J gene: TRBJ1-5; CDR3 DNA: TGTGCCAGTAGTATTGGGACACCCGGACCCTCTTATCAGCCCCAGCATTTT; CDR3 protein: CASSIGTPGPSYQPQHF
V gene: TRBV2; clone size: .; D gene: .; J gene: TRBJ2-2; CDR3 DNA: TGTGCCAGCAAAGAGACGGGAGCTCGAACCGGGGAGCTGTTTTTT; CDR3 protein: CASKETGARTGELFF
V gene: TRBV2; clone size: once; D gene: TRBD1; J gene: TRBJ1-4; CDR3 DNA: TGTGCCAGCAGTGAGGGGACAGAATATGAAAAACTGTTTTTT; CDR3 protein: CASSEGTEYEKLFF
V gene: TRBV5-1; clone size: .; D gene: .; J gene: TRBJ2-2; CDR3 DNA: TGCGCCAGCAGCTTGGGGAACACCGGGGAGCTGTTTTTT; CDR3 protein: CASSLGNTGELFF
V gene: TRBV6-5; clone size: few; D gene: TRBD1; J gene: TRBJ2-7; CDR3 DNA: TGTGCCAGCGCCTGGGTGGGACAGGGAACCTACGAGCAGTACTTC; CDR3 protein: CASAWVGQGTYEQYF
V gene: TRBV11-2; clone size: .; D gene: .; J gene: TRBJ1-4; CDR3 DNA: TGTGCCAGCAGAAACTCAATCGGACAGTTGTATGAAAAACTGTTTTTT; CDR3 protein: CASRNSIGQLYEKLFF
V gene: TRBV29-1; clone size: .; D gene: .; J gene: TRBJ1-1; CDR3 DNA: TGCAGTGTTTTACAGGATTGGGCCAAAGAAGCTTTCTTT; CDR3 protein: CSVLQDWAKEAFF
V gene: TRBV5-1; clone size: .; D gene: TRBD1; J gene: TRBJ1-2; CDR3 DNA: TGCGCCAGCAGGCCCCTGGACAGGGGGACTGTAGGCTACACCTTC; CDR3 protein: CASRPLDRGTVGYTF
V gene: TRBV27; clone size: .; D gene: .; J gene: TRBJ1-2; CDR3 DNA: TGTGCCAGCAGCGAGGGGCTCCAGGCTAACTATGGCTACACCTTC; CDR3 protein: CASSEGLQANYGYTF
V gene: TRBV11-2; clone size: .; D gene: .; J gene: TRBJ1-5; CDR3 DNA: TGTGCCAGCAGCTTCGGACGGAACAATCAGCCCCAGCATTTT; CDR3 protein: CASSFGRNNQPQHF
V gene: TRBV10-1; clone size: .; D gene: TRBD1; J gene: TRBJ2-5; CDR3 DNA: TGCGCCAGCGGGGGACAGGTTGGACAAGAGACCCAGTACTTC; CDR3 protein: CASGGQVGQETQYF
V gene: TRBV29-1; clone size: .; D gene: .; J gene: TRBJ1-2; CDR3 DNA: TGCAGCGTTGCGAACTGGGATCCCCTCTATGGCTACACCTTC; CDR3 protein: CSVANWDPLYGYTF
V gene: TRBV2; clone size: .; D gene: TRBD1; J gene: TRBJ1-5; CDR3 DNA: TGTGCCAGCAGGCCGCCGGGACAGAGTTATAGCAATCAGCCCCAGCATTTT; CDR3 protein: CASRPPGQSYSNQPQHF
V gene: TRBV29-1; clone size: once; D gene: TRBD1; J gene: TRBJ1-1; CDR3 DNA: TGCAGCGTTCCCCGTGGACAGGGGTTCTCCACTGAAGCTTTCTTT; CDR3 protein: CSVPRGQGFSTEAFF
V gene: TRBV5-6; clone size: .; D gene: TRBD1; J gene: TRBJ1-2; CDR3 DNA: TGTGCCAGCAGCGGACAGGGGGCCTACGGCTACACCTTC; CDR3 protein: CASSGQGAYGYTF
V gene: TRBV7-8; clone size: .; D gene: .; J gene: TRBJ2-3; CDR3 DNA: TGTGCCAGCAGCCAACTGGCTTATGAGGCAGATACGCAGTATTTT; CDR3 protein: CASSQLAYEADTQYF
V gene: TRBV7-8; clone size: once; D gene: TRBD1; J gene: TRBJ2-7; CDR3 DNA: TGTGCCAGCAGCCCGCTGGGACAGACAAGCTCCTACGAGCAGTACTTC; CDR3 protein: CASSPLGQTSSYEQYF
V gene: TRBV20-1; clone size: .; D gene: .; J gene: TRBJ2-7; CDR3 DNA: TGCAGTGCCTTACAGGGAAAGAACTTC; CDR3 protein: CSALQGKNF
V gene: TRBV7-8; clone size: .; D gene: TRBD1; J gene: TRBJ2-2; CDR3 DNA: TGTGCCGGCAGCCTAACCTCTGACAGGGTGTACACCGGGGAGCTGTTTTTT; CDR3 protein: CAGSLTSDRVYTGELFF
V gene: TRBV23-1; clone size: .; D gene: .; J gene: TRBJ2-7; CDR3 DNA: TGCGCCAGCAGCACGGGACGTCTTTCCTACGAGCAGTACTTC; CDR3 protein: CASSTGRLSYEQYF
V gene: TRBV9; clone size: once; D gene: TRBD1; J gene: TRBJ1-5; CDR3 DNA: TGTGCCAGCAGCGCCAGGGGGGGGGACCAGCCCCAGCATTTT; CDR3 protein: CASSARGGDQPQHF
V gene: TRBV5-6; clone size: .; D gene: .; J gene: TRBJ1-2; CDR3 DNA: TGTGCCAGCAGCGCAGGGTTCTCGGGCTACACCTTC; CDR3 protein: CASSAGFSGYTF
V gene: TRBV19; clone size: .; D gene: TRBD2; J gene: TRBJ2-3; CDR3 DNA: TGTGCCAGTAGTAGCGGGAGTGCTGCAGATACGCAGTATTTT; CDR3 protein: CASSSGSAADTQYF
V gene: TRBV2; clone size: .; D gene: .; J gene: TRBJ2-1; CDR3 DNA: TGTGCCAGCAAGGTCAATGAGCAGTTCTTC; CDR3 protein: CASKVNEQFF
V gene: TRBV7-9; clone size: .; D gene: TRBD1; J gene: TRBJ1-5; CDR3 DNA: TGTGCCAGCAGCTTAGCGGGACAGTCACTCAATCAGCCCCAGCATTTT; CDR3 protein: CASSLAGQSLNQPQHF
V gene: TRBV14; clone size: .; D gene: .; J gene: TRBJ2-7; CDR3 DNA: TGTGCCAGCAGCCACGGAGGGACACCCTACGAGCAGTACTTC; CDR3 protein: CASSHGGTPYEQYF
V gene: TRBV30; clone size: .; D gene: TRBD1; J gene: TRBJ2-3; CDR3 DNA: TGTGCCTGGAGGGGGACAGGGGTCAATACGCAGTATTTT; CDR3 protein: CAWRGTGVNTQYF
V gene: TRBV30; clone size: .; D gene: .; J gene: TRBJ1-4; CDR3 DNA: TGTGCCGTCGAAGACGGGGAGTGGGAAAAACTGTTTTTT; CDR3 protein: CAVEDGEWEKLFF
V gene: TRBV4-2; clone size: .; D gene: .; J gene: TRBJ1-4; CDR3 DNA: TGTGCCAGCAGCCAAGATTTTTTAGCAGGGGCGCGGTTCGAAAAACTGTTTTTT; CDR3 protein: CASSQDFLAGARFEKLFF
V gene: TRBV4-3; clone size: few; D gene: .; J gene: TRBJ1-3; CDR3 DNA: TGCGCCAGCAGCCCCTCGGGGCGGATCTCTGGAAACACCATATATTTT; CDR3 protein: CASSPSGRISGNTIYF
V gene: TRBV11-2; clone size: .; D gene: TRBD1; J gene: TRBJ1-2; CDR3 DNA: TGTGCCAGCAGCTTACTGGGAACGACAGGGGGCGCTTACTATGGCTACACCTTC; CDR3 protein: CASSLLGTTGGAYYGYTF
V gene: TRBV11-3; clone size: .; D gene: .; J gene: TRBJ2-3; CDR3 DNA: TGTGCCAGCAGCCTCGGGGGTAGTACAGATACGCAGTATTTT; CDR3 protein: CASSLGGSTDTQYF
V gene: TRBV7-6; clone size: .; D gene: .; J gene: TRBJ1-4; CDR3 DNA: TGTGCCAGCAGCGCCGAGCCGGGGCTTAATGAAAAACTGTTTTTT; CDR3 protein: CASSAEPGLNEKLFF
V gene: TRBV6-5; clone size: .; D gene: .; J gene: TRBJ2-6; CDR3 DNA: TGTGCCAGCAGTCCGAGGGTCGGCGGGGCCAACGTCCTGACTTTC; CDR3 protein: CASSPRVGGANVLTF
V gene: TRBV9; clone size: .; D gene: TRBD2; J gene: TRBJ2-1; CDR3 DNA: TGTGCCAGCAGCGAGGGGGCTAGCGGGAGCTCCTACAATGAGCAGTTCTTC; CDR3 protein: CASSEGASGSSYNEQFF
V gene: TRBV28; clone size: .; D gene: .; J gene: TRBJ2-1; CDR3 DNA: TGTGCCAGCAGTTTCGGTGACAGAACCTACAATGAGCAGTTCTTC; CDR3 protein: CASSFGDRTYNEQFF
V gene: TRBV7-2; clone size: .; D gene: .; J gene: TRBJ1-2; CDR3 DNA: TGTGCCAGCAGCGTAATGTATAATAACTATGGCTACACCTTC; CDR3 protein: CASSVMYNNYGYTF
V gene: TRBV13; clone size: .; D gene: TRBD1; J gene: TRBJ1-1; CDR3 DNA: TGTGCCAGCAGCTGGAGGGGGCACTCGAACACTGAAGCTTTCTTT; CDR3 protein: CASSWRGHSNTEAFF
V gene: TRBV27; clone size: .; D gene: TRBD1; J gene: TRBJ1-2; CDR3 DNA: TGTGCCAGCAGCCTGACAGGGGGTTATCGCTACACCTTC; CDR3 protein: CASSLTGGYRYTF
V gene: TRBV27; clone size: .; D gene: .; J gene: TRBJ1-1; CDR3 DNA: TGTGCCACCCAACCGGGGCGGGGGGTTGCTGAAGCTTTCTTT; CDR3 protein: CATQPGRGVAEAFF
V gene: TRBV7-9; clone size: .; D gene: .; J gene: TRBJ1-1; CDR3 DNA: TGTGCCAGCAGCCGAACAGTCATGAACACTGAAGCTTTCTTT; CDR3 protein: CASSRTVMNTEAFF
V gene: TRBV2; clone size: .; D gene: .; J gene: TRBJ1-1; CDR3 DNA: TGTGCCAGCAAGGTACCCTTGGGGCCTGAAGCTTTCTTT; CDR3 protein: CASKVPLGPEAFF
V gene: TRBV6-1; clone size: few; D gene: TRBD1; J gene: TRBJ2-1; CDR3 DNA: TGTGCCAGCAGTGAAGAGGGACAGGGGGGCAATGAGCAGTTCTTC; CDR3 protein: CASSEEGQGGNEQFF
V gene: TRBV7-3; clone size: once; D gene: .; J gene: TRBJ2-7; CDR3 DNA: TGTGCCAGCAGCTTAAACCCGGGCTACGAGCAGTACTTC; CDR3 protein: CASSLNPGYEQYF
V gene: TRBV5-1; clone size: .; D gene: .; J gene: TRBJ1-1; CDR3 DNA: TGCGCCAGCAGCGCGACCGGGATGAACACTGAAGCTTTCTTT; CDR3 protein: CASSATGMNTEAFF
V gene: TRBV12-5; clone size: .; D gene: .; J gene: TRBJ1-2; CDR3 DNA: TGTGCTAGTGGCCATCCGGAGCTCGAGTATGGCTACACCTTC; CDR3 protein: CASGHPELEYGYTF
V gene: TRBV30; clone size: .; D gene: .; J gene: TRBJ2-2; CDR3 DNA: TGTGCCTGGAGTTCTGGGAACATCGGGGAGCTGTTTTTT; CDR3 protein: CAWSSGNIGELFF
V gene: TRBV7-7; clone size: .; D gene: TRBD2; J gene: TRBJ2-5; CDR3 DNA: TGTGCCAGCAGCCCTCTCGGGAGGGGCCAAGAGACCCAGTACTTC; CDR3 protein: CASSPLGRGQETQYF